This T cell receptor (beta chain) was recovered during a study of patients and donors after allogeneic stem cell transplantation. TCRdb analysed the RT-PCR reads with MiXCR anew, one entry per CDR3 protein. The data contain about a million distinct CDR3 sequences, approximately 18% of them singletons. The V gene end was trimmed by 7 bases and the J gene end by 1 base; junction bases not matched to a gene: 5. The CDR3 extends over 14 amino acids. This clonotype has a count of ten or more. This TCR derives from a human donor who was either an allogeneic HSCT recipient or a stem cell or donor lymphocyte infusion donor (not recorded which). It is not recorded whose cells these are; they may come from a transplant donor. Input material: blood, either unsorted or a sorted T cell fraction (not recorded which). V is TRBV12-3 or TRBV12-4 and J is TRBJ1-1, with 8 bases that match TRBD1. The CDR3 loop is CASTVTGENTEAFF. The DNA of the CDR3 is TGTGCCAGCACCGTGACAGGGGAGAACACTGAAGCTTTCTTT.